A selection of T cell receptor beta chains follows, all from one sample in a study of shared clonotypes between healthy human individuals. Profiling relied on immunoSEQ multiplex PCR, and the TCRdb table lists in-frame clones only, not all of them. The table shows over a million clones, with approximately 97% occurring only once. What was sequenced was naive CD4+ T cells sorted from blood. Receptors were obtained from a man under 40 in good health. The CDR3 runs from the conserved cysteine through the conserved F or W. The D gene is left open where the match is weak. Size values are once, few and many counts, or a class for expanded clones, and some rows have none.

TRBV28,.,.,TRBJ1-3,15,CASSLGRYPGNTIYF,TGTGCCAGCAGTTTGGGCAGGTATCCTGGAAACACCATATATTTT
TRBV9,TRBD1,.,TRBJ1-2,14,CASSVEQGAYGYTF,TGTGCCAGCAGCGTAGAACAGGGGGCCTATGGCTACACCTTC
TRBV5-1,TRBD1,few,TRBJ2-1,13,CASSVDRIGEQFF,TGCGCCAGCAGCGTGGACAGGATAGGCGAGCAGTTCTTC
TRBV7-6,TRBD2,.,TRBJ2-7,16,CASSLRSRTSSYEQYF,TGTGCCAGCAGCTTAAGGTCACGGACTAGCAGCTACGAGCAGTACTTC
TRBV18,.,.,TRBJ2-7,16,CASSPDPDRSVDEQYF,TGTGCCAGCTCACCGGATCCGGACCGCTCAGTGGACGAGCAGTACTTC
TRBV5-6,TRBD1,.,TRBJ1-1,14,CASSLAGTGGVAFF,TGTGCCAGCAGCTTGGCCGGGACAGGGGGCGTAGCTTTCTTT
TRBV18,.,.,TRBJ2-1,15,CASSPPSGYYNEQFF,TGTGCCAGCTCACCACCCTCAGGTTACTACAATGAGCAGTTCTTC
TRBV18,.,.,TRBJ1-5,14,CASSSDPSAQPQHF,TGTGCCAGCTCATCCGATCCATCTGCGCAGCCCCAGCATTTT
TRBV5-4,TRBD2,.,TRBJ2-3,15,CASSLRAGVADTQYF,TGTGCCAGCAGCTTGCGGGCGGGAGTGGCAGATACGCAGTATTTT
TRBV7-8,TRBD1,.,TRBJ2-7,16,CASSQRGQIGPYEQYF,TGTGCCAGCAGCCAGAGGGGACAGATTGGCCCTTACGAGCAGTACTTC
TRBV5-4,.,.,TRBJ2-3,13,CASSLADGDTQYF,TGTGCCAGCAGCTTGGCCGATGGAGATACGCAGTATTTT
TRBV5-1,TRBD2,once,TRBJ2-1,19,CASSPGLAGLPSSYNEQFF,TGCGCCAGCAGCCCAGGACTAGCGGGATTACCGAGCTCCTACAATGAGCAGTTCTTC
TRBV7-9,TRBD2,.,TRBJ2-5,19,CASSFSPDRLAGVLETQYF,TGTGCCAGCAGCTTCTCCCCAGACAGACTAGCGGGAGTGTTAGAGACCCAGTACTTC
TRBV5-5,.,.,TRBJ2-7,14,CASSSGRGDYEQYF,TGTGCCAGCAGCTCAGGCAGGGGGGACTACGAGCAGTACTTC
TRBV19,.,.,TRBJ2-3,16,CASSMIFQGRTDTQYF,TGTGCCAGTAGTATGATCTTTCAGGGCCGCACAGATACGCAGTATTTT
TRBV18,.,.,TRBJ2-5,13,CASSPPGLETQYF,TGTGCCAGCTCACCACCGGGGTTGGAGACCCAGTACTTC
TRBV30,.,.,TRBJ2-5,11,CAWRARETQYF,TGTGCCTGGAGGGCTCGTGAGACCCAGTACTTC
TRBV15,.,.,TRBJ2-1,15,CATSRGVKADNEQFF,TGTGCCACCAGCAGAGGGGTTAAAGCGGACAATGAGCAGTTCTTC
TRBV7-6,TRBD1,once,TRBJ2-1,15,CASSLGQGAYNEQFF,TGTGCCAGCAGCTTAGGACAGGGGGCCTACAATGAGCAGTTCTTC
TRBV5-6,.,.,TRBJ2-2,15,CASSLLGITTGELFF,TGTGCCAGCAGCTTATTGGGTATCACCACCGGGGAGCTGTTTTTT
TRBV28,.,.,TRBJ2-7,13,CASSLTLQGKPYF,TGTGCCAGCAGTCTTACCCTACAGGGCAAACCATACTTC
TRBV5-1,.,.,TRBJ2-7,14,CASSLAGKSYEQYF,TGCGCCAGCAGCTTGGCGGGGAAATCCTACGAGCAGTACTTC
TRBV18,.,.,TRBJ1-1,14,CASSPPKGNTEAFF,TGTGCCAGCTCACCACCGAAAGGGAACACTGAAGCTTTCTTT
TRBV29-1,.,.,TRBJ2-1,11,CSRGINNEQFF,TGCTCTCGGGGGATCAACAATGAGCAGTTCTTC
TRBV5-6,.,.,TRBJ2-3,15,CASSSPAQGADTQYF,TGTGCCAGCAGCTCCCCAGCTCAAGGGGCAGATACGCAGTATTTT
TRBV7-2,.,.,TRBJ2-7,14,CASSLAGSGDEQYF,TGTGCCAGCAGCTTAGCGGGGAGCGGCGACGAGCAGTACTTC
TRBV28,.,.,TRBJ1-2,12,CASSSEVYGYTF,TGTGCCAGCAGTTCCGAGGTTTATGGCTACACCTTC
TRBV7-9,.,.,TRBJ2-5,14,CASSSTGLRETQYF,TGTGCCAGCAGCTCCACAGGGTTGCGAGAGACCCAGTACTTC
TRBV6-6,.,.,TRBJ2-7,12,CASSGQSYEQYF,TGTGCCAGCAGCGGACAATCCTACGAGCAGTACTTC
TRBV5-1,.,.,TRBJ1-1,14,CASSRGASVTEAFF,TGCGCCAGCAGCAGAGGTGCATCAGTCACTGAAGCTTTCTTT
TRBV27,TRBD2,.,TRBJ2-3,17,CASSLFSSGSYTDTQYF,TGTGCCAGCAGTTTGTTCTCTAGCGGGAGTTACACAGATACGCAGTATTTT
TRBV7-3,.,.,TRBJ2-1,16,CASSLSWAGGGNEQFF,TGTGCCAGCAGCTTATCCTGGGCCGGGGGCGGCAATGAGCAGTTCTTC
TRBV7-3,.,.,TRBJ1-4,13,CASSADMGEKLFF,TGTGCCAGCAGCGCGGACATGGGGGAAAAACTGTTTTTT
TRBV27,.,.,TRBJ2-6,17,CASRTRDGGSGANVLTF,TGTGCCAGCAGGACTAGGGACGGAGGCTCTGGGGCCAACGTCCTGACTTTC
TRBV27,TRBD2,.,TRBJ2-7,14,CASSLKLAGPEQYF,TGTGCCAGCAGTTTAAAACTAGCGGGCCCCGAGCAGTACTTC
TRBV6-1,.,.,TRBJ1-4,12,CASSSPNEKLFF,TGTGCCAGCTCGAGCCCTAATGAAAAACTGTTTTTT
TRBV4-3,TRBD1,.,TRBJ2-1,14,CASSPRDRRNEQFF,TGCGCCAGCAGCCCCCGGGACAGGCGGAATGAGCAGTTCTTC
TRBV9,.,.,TRBJ1-1,14,CASSVGHGNTEAFF,TGTGCCAGCAGCGTAGGACACGGGAACACTGAAGCTTTCTTT
TRBV6-1,TRBD1,.,TRBJ2-5,14,CASSGRDRVGTQYF,TGTGCCAGCAGTGGGAGGGACAGGGTTGGGACCCAGTACTTC
TRBV18,TRBD2,.,TRBJ2-1,15,CASSPGLAGEGEQFF,TGTGCCAGCTCGCCGGGACTAGCGGGAGAAGGCGAGCAGTTCTTC
TRBV6-1,TRBD1,.,TRBJ2-7,13,CASRDRISYEQYF,TGTGCCAGCAGGGACAGGATCTCCTACGAGCAGTACTTC
TRBV5-5,.,once,TRBJ2-5,14,CASSFPRGQETQYF,TGTGCCAGCAGCTTTCCTCGGGGACAAGAGACCCAGTACTTC
TRBV6-6,TRBD2,.,TRBJ2-1,16,CASSTPRLATYNEQFF,TGTGCCAGCAGTACGCCCCGACTAGCGACCTACAATGAGCAGTTCTTC
TRBV9,.,.,TRBJ2-1,13,CASSGRGYNEQFF,TGTGCCAGCAGCGGGAGGGGGTACAATGAGCAGTTCTTC
TRBV9,.,.,TRBJ2-3,16,CASSKSPVGFTDTQYF,TGTGCCAGCAGCAAAAGTCCCGTAGGGTTCACAGATACGCAGTATTTT
TRBV5-3,.,.,TRBJ2-7,19,CARSSQGATSGQSAYEQYF,TGTGCCAGAAGCTCCCAGGGGGCCACTAGCGGTCAGAGTGCCTACGAGCAGTACTTC
TRBV10-2,TRBD2,.,TRBJ2-7,14,CASTPSGSAYEQYF,TGCGCCAGCACCCCAAGCGGGAGCGCCTACGAGCAGTACTTC
TRBV28,.,.,TRBJ1-1,18,CASSTTLKRIGGRAEAFF,TGTGCCAGCAGTACGACGTTAAAACGAATTGGGGGCCGGGCTGAAGCTTTCTTT
TRBV18,.,.,TRBJ2-6,15,CASSHSPSGANVLTF,TGTGCCAGCTCACATAGCCCCTCTGGGGCCAACGTCCTGACTTTC
TRBV14,.,.,TRBJ2-3,12,CASSLPTDTQYF,TGTGCCAGCAGCCTTCCCACAGATACGCAGTATTTT